This TCR beta chain comes out of a study of beta chain features in type 1 diabetes. Turning to the study itself: Age, gender and cell yields were similar between patients and healthy donors.

Purities in excess of 95% were seen in all sorted populations. The authors reverse transcribed all of the isolated RNA, so sequencing captured expressed TCRB transcripts. Libraries were prepared by immunoSEQ multiplex PCR; TCRdb keeps only in-frame clonotypes and omits some of them. The data contain roughly 500,000 clones, over 25% of them singletons. For this clone: Its specificity is not known.

The CDR3 runs 12 residues. Germline CDR1 reads KGHSH; CDR2 reads LQKENI. V lost 2 bases, J lost 14 bases, and 13 bases lay in between. General observations from the study: VDJ junctions in type 1 diabetes patients carried more deletions and fewer insertions.

This sequence was found in a man younger than 35 in good health. The source material was naive CD4+ T cells from blood. The chain couples TRBV18 to TRBJ2-1; D ambiguous. CDR3 DNA: TGTGCCAGCTCACCAGAGGTCCTGACTGAGTTCTTC. Translation gives CASSPEVLTEFF. The full variable domain, in which reference TRBV18 and TRBJ2-1 provide the parts outside the CDR3, is NAGVMQNPRHLVRRRGQEARLRCSPMKGHSHVYWYRQLPEEGLKFMVYLQKENIIDESGMPKERFSAEFPKEGPSILRIQQVVRGDSAAYFCASSPEVLTEFFGPGTRLTVL.